These T cell receptor beta chains were read from a single sample in a study of T cell repertoires in cytomegalovirus infection. No cognate antigen is known for these TCRs. TCRdb recomputed calls from the reads with MiXCR, one row per CDR3 protein. The table lists roughly 990,000 distinct CDR3 sequences, 31% of them singletons, with about 14% in the top ten. Source: cultured CD8+ T cells from PBMCs, taken from culture after CMV antigen stimulation. Receptors were obtained from a human donor in good health (CMV status not recorded). Some clones in this sample may be carry-over from other donors' samples. Both conserved end residues are part of each CDR3. The D gene is left open where the match is weak. For some rows the clone size is stated as once, few or many, or as a class when expanded; others skip it.

v_gene	d_gene	len	j_gene	abundance	CDR3aa	CDR3nt
TRBV7-8	TRBD2	18	TRBJ2-5	many	CASSLVALAGTLRETQYF	TGTGCCAGCAGCTTAGTAGCACTAGCGGGAACACTTAGGGAGACCCAGTACTTC
TRBV19	.	13	TRBJ1-2	.	CASSWGNSYGYTF	TGTGCCAGTAGTTGGGGTAACTCATATGGCTACACCTTC
TRBV4-2	TRBD2	16	TRBJ2-3	.	CASSPETSGGPDTQYF	TGTGCCAGCAGCCCGGAGACTAGCGGGGGGCCAGATACGCAGTATTTT
TRBV12-3/TRBV12-4	.	14	TRBJ1-2	few	CASSFARGGYGYTF	TGTGCCAGCAGTTTCGCCAGGGGAGGCTATGGCTACACCTTC
TRBV7-3	TRBD2	15	TRBJ2-3	.	CASSTRSGDTDTQYF	TGTGCCAGCAGCACGAGGAGCGGGGATACAGATACGCAGTATTTT
TRBV19	.	15	TRBJ1-1	.	CASSIGPEGNTEAFF	TGTGCCAGTAGTATAGGCCCAGAGGGAAACACTGAAGCTTTCTTT
TRBV6-6	TRBD2	15	TRBJ2-1	.	CASSSPAGGVNEQFF	TGTGCCAGCAGTTCCCCAGCGGGGGGGGTCAATGAGCAGTTCTTC
TRBV28	.	17	TRBJ2-3	.	CASSWGDSWTVTDTQYF	TGTGCCAGCAGTTGGGGGGACTCCTGGACCGTGACAGATACGCAGTATTTT
TRBV7-3	.	13	TRBJ1-1	.	CANSLMLHTEAFF	TGTGCCAACAGCTTAATGTTACACACTGAAGCTTTCTTT
TRBV20-1	.	14	TRBJ2-5	.	CSAEQGTLGETQYF	TGCAGTGCTGAACAGGGAACATTGGGAGAGACCCAGTACTTC
TRBV4-1	.	13	TRBJ2-2	.	CASSWDPPGELFF	TGCGCCAGCAGTTGGGACCCTCCCGGGGAGCTGTTTTTT
TRBV7-6	.	16	TRBJ2-7	few	CASSLAEGRGGDEQYF	TGTGCCAGCAGCTTAGCGGAGGGGAGAGGAGGCGACGAGCAGTACTTC
TRBV28	.	15	TRBJ1-1	few	CASSPRVWGNAEAFF	TGTGCCAGCAGCCCTCGGGTCTGGGGGAACGCTGAAGCTTTCTTT
TRBV15	.	16	TRBJ2-2	once	CATSRDGGLARTELFF	TGTGCCACCAGCAGAGATGGAGGGCTCGCCAGGACTGAGCTGTTTTTT